Shown below are 18 T cell receptor beta chains from a single sample sequenced in a study of beta chain features in type 1 diabetes. Study-wide results and limits: Within each of all four CD4+ subsets, Type 1 diabetes patients had TCRB CDR3s that were moderately but significantly shorter.

Expressed TCRB transcripts were sequenced, since all the RNA that had been isolated was reverse transcribed. Libraries were prepared by immunoSEQ multiplex PCR; TCRdb keeps only in-frame clonotypes and omits some of them. The sample contains some 240,000 clones, approximately 16% of which appear only once. Their target antigens are unknown. The material sequenced was naive CD4+ T cells from blood. The origin of the receptors is a man younger than 45 with type 1 diabetes.

V usage is TRBV29-1 and J usage is TRBJ2-5; D is perhaps TRBD1 (6 bases). The CDR3 is 16 residues long. Trimming took off 5 bases at V and 1 base at J, with 20 bases between the two ends. Germline assignment: CDR1 SQVTM and CDR2 ANQGSEA. This CDR3 is CSVRGIQGGGQETQYF. CDR3 coding DNA: TGCAGCGTTAGGGGGATTCAGGGTGGCGGCCAAGAGACCCAGTACTTC.

The sample holds a few counts of this clone. The chain is built from TRBV18 and TRBJ2-7, with TRBD2 matching over 12 bases. The V gene's germline CDR1 is KGHSH and CDR2 LQKENI. The V segment lost 6 bases and the J segment 2 bases; nucleotides outside the gene matches: 5. This CDR3 has 15 amino acids. In nucleotides, the CDR3 is TGTGCCAGCTCCCCCCTAGCGGGAGGGCCCTACGAGCAGTACTTC. This translates into CASSPLAGGPYEQYF.

This clone was seen a handful of times. The chain is built from TRBV14 and TRBJ2-1; perhaps TRBD1 as D (5 bases). Germline V CDR1 and CDR2: SGHDN, FVKESK. V was clipped by 4 bases and J by 0 bases, with 13 bases between them. CDR3 length: 16 amino acids. The CDR3 region has the DNA TGTGCCAGCAGCCCCTTGGGGCGTAGCTCCTACAATGAGCAGTTCTTC. Translating it yields CASSPLGRSSYNEQFF.

The rearrangement uses TRBV11-1 and TRBJ2-1, with 13 bases fitting TRBD2. V trimming: 3 bases; J trimming: 7 bases; junction bases outside the gene matches: 3. The CDR3 has 15 amino acids. Germline CDR1 and CDR2: SGHAT and FQDESV (reference sequence). In DNA, the CDR3 is TGTGCCAGCAGCTTCCGGACTAGCGGGAGTAATGAGCAGTTCTTC. Residues: CASSFRTSGSNEQFF. The full variable domain, rest sourced from reference TRBV11-1 and TRBJ2-1, is EAEVAQSPRYKITEKSQAVAFWCDPISGHATLYWYRQILGQGPELLVQFQDESVVDDSQLPKDRFSAERLKGVDSTLKIQPAELGDSAMYLCASSFRTSGSNEQFFGPGTRLTVL.

V is TRBV30 and J is TRBJ1-2, with TRBD1 matching 10 bases. CDR3 length: 14 residues. Germline trimming cut 0 bases from V and 7 bases from J; bases unmatched to any gene: 5. The V gene's germline CDR1 is GTSNPN and CDR2 SVGIG (reference sequence). The DNA of the CDR3 is TGTGCCTGGAGTGTAGACAGGGGGCTGCTTGGCTACACCTTC. Its translation: CAWSVDRGLLGYTF.

There are a few counts of this clone. This chain links TRBV25-1 with TRBJ1-1; D is undetermined. In germline, CDR1 is MGHDK, CDR2 SYGVNS. Trimming pared 3 bases from V and 5 bases from J, leaving 7 bases between. The CDR3 has 12 amino acids. CDR3 coding DNA: TGTGCCAGCAGTGATCGGGTTACTGAAGCTTTCTTT. It specifies CASSDRVTEAFF.

This clone was seen more than once but under ten times. The chain uses TRBV9 and TRBJ1-5; 8 bases fit TRBD1. Trimming took 4 bases from V and 3 from J; bases not matched to a gene: 6. Germline V CDR1 and CDR2: SGDLS, YYNGEE. This CDR3 contains 15 residues. The CDR3 region is CASSPRTGFNQPQHF. CDR3 coding DNA: TGTGCCAGCAGCCCTCGGACAGGGTTCAATCAGCCCCAGCATTTT.

This clone was counted only a few times. The chain combines TRBV27 with TRBJ2-7; 9 bases line up with TRBD2. The CDR3 loop spans 13 amino acids. V shed 10 bases and J 4 bases; nucleotides not matched to a gene: 8. The V gene's germline CDR1 is MNHEY and CDR2 SMNVEV (reference sequence). The CDR3 DNA sequence: TGTGCCACCAAGACTAGCGGCACATACGAGCAGTACTTC. This encodes CATKTSGTYEQYF.

This clone was observed a few times. J is TRBJ2-1 and V is TRBV18; either TRBD1 or TRBD2 may supply D (5 bases each). Per the germline V gene, CDR1 is KGHSH and CDR2 is LQKENI. Trimming pared 2 bases from V and 10 bases from J, leaving 15 bases between. This CDR3 is built from 14 residues. CDR3 DNA: TGTGCCAGCTCACCAATGGACGGGGCTGGGGAGCAGTTCTTC. Translation gives CASSPMDGAGEQFF.

The V call is TRBV7-9, the J call TRBJ2-7, with TRBD1 as a possible D gene (7 bases). Per the germline V gene, CDR1 is SEHNR and CDR2 is FQNEAQ (reference sequence). Trimming shortened V by 5 bases and J by 2 bases, and 16 bases separated the two germline ends. The CDR3 has 15 amino acids. CDR3 protein: CASSQRGDSAYEQYF. The CDR3 DNA reads TGTGCCAGCAGCCAACGCGGGGACAGTGCCTACGAGCAGTACTTC. Full variable domain (outside the CDR3, taken from reference TRBV7-9 and TRBJ2-7): DTGVSQNPRHKITKRGQNVTFRCDPISEHNRLYWYRQTLGQGPEFLTYFQNEAQLEKSRLLSDRFSAERPKGSFSTLEIQRTEQGDSAMYLCASSQRGDSAYEQYFGPGTRLTVT.

The chain has TRBV23-1 and TRBJ2-4, with 13 bases matching TRBD2. Being an ORF, TRBV23-1 has a function that is uncertain. V lost 4 bases and J lost 1; bases outside the gene matches: 19. CDR3 length: 22 amino acids. CDR3 DNA: TGCGCCAGCAGTCCCCCAGGACTAGCGGGAGAGCCGCCGCTTTCGGCCAAAAACATTCAGTACTTC. Protein sequence: CASSPPGLAGEPPLSAKNIQYF.

This clone was counted between two and nine times. The CDR3 spells CASSVSLAGTYEQYF. CDR3 in DNA: TGTGCCAGCAGCGTTAGTCTAGCGGGTACCTACGAGCAGTACTTC. The chain carries TRBV9 and TRBJ2-7; TRBD2 matches at 8 bases. Trimming at V came to 2 bases and at J to 2 bases, leaving 6 bases not matched to a gene. CDR1 and CDR2 from the germline V gene are SGDLS and YYNGEE. The CDR3 totals 15 residues.

This sequence joins TRBV30 and TRBJ1-5; a possible D gene is TRBD1 (6 bases). This CDR3 is built from 16 residues. Trimming removed 2 bases at V and 0 bases at J, with 14 bases between. Germline lookup yields CDR1 GTSNPN and CDR2 SVGIG (reference sequence). This chain's CDR3 is CAWSIAGALSNQPQHF. In nucleotides, the CDR3 is TGTGCCTGGAGTATCGCGGGGGCCCTTAGCAATCAGCCCCAGCATTTT.

This chain uses TRBV7-9 with TRBJ2-7; D possibly matches TRBD1 or TRBD2 (5 bases each). The CDR3 totals 16 residues. Deletions cut 5 bases from V and 2 bases from J, with 19 bases between. Germline V CDR1 and CDR2: SEHNR, FQNEAQ (reference sequence). CDR3 amino acids: CASSPAPGRRTYEQYF. CDR3 nucleotide sequence: TGTGCCAGCAGCCCCGCCCCGGGACGGAGGACCTACGAGCAGTACTTC.

The chain links TRBV9 to TRBJ2-7, with 14 bases lining up with TRBD2. Germline CDR1 reads SGDLS; CDR2 reads YYNGEE. Trimming at V came to 3 bases and at J to 4 bases, leaving 6 bases not matched to a gene. The CDR3 totals 16 residues. Written as DNA, the CDR3 is TGTGCCAGCAGCGCCGGGACTAGCGGGAGTAAATACGAGCAGTACTTC. Translating it yields CASSAGTSGSKYEQYF.

The CDR3 DNA reads as TGTGCCAGCAGCATGGGGCTAGCGGGACTATACAATGAGCAGTTCTTC. It specifies CASSMGLAGLYNEQFF. The genes are TRBV5-4 and TRBJ2-1; 9 bases line up with TRBD2. Germline V gene lookup returns CDR1 SGHNT and CDR2 YYREEE (reference sequence). The V and J ends lost 4 bases and 4 bases, in that order; junction bases with no gene match: 9. The CDR3 consists of 16 residues.

The chain has TRBV29-1 and TRBJ2-5; the D gene could be TRBD1 or TRBD2 (5 bases each). Looked up from germline, CDR1 is SQVTM and CDR2 is ANQGSEA. CDR3 length: 12 residues. V gave up 4 bases and J gave up 5 bases, with 11 bases separating them. CDR3 residues: CSVGGSRETQYF. The CDR3 DNA reads as TGCAGCGTTGGGGGGTCCCGGGAGACCCAGTACTTC.

The chain uses TRBV7-9 and TRBJ2-7; possible D gene TRBD1, 5 bases. This CDR3 comprises 13 residues. In germline, CDR1 is SEHNR, CDR2 FQNEAQ (reference sequence). Deletions cut 5 bases from V and 2 bases from J, with 10 bases between. Written as DNA, the CDR3 is TGTGCCAGCAGCCCAGGGTACCCCTACGAGCAGTACTTC. It yields the protein CASSPGYPYEQYF.